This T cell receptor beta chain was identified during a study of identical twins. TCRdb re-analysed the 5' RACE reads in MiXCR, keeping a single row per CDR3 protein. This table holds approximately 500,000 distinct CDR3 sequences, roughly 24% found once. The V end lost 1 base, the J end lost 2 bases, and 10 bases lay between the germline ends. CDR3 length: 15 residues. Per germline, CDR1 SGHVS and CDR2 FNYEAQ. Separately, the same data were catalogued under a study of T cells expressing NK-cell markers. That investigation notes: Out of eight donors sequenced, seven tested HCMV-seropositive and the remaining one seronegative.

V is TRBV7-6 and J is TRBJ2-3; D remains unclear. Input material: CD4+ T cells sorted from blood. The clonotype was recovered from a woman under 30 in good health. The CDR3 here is CASSLDPIDTDTQYF. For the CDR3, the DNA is TGTGCCAGCAGCTTAGATCCTATAGACACAGATACGCAGTATTTT. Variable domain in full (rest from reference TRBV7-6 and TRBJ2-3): GAGVSQSPRYKVTKRGQDVALRCDPISGHVSLYWYRQALGQGPEFLTYFNYEAQQDKSGLPNDRFSAERPEGSISTLTIQRTEQRDSAMYRCASSLDPIDTDTQYFGPGTRLTVL.